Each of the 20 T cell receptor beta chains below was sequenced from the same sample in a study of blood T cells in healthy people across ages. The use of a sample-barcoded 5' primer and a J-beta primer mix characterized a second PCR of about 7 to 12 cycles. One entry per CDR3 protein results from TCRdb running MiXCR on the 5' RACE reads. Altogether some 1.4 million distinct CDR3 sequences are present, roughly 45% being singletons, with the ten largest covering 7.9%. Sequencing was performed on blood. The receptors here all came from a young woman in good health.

This CDR3 is CASSRTGMENTIYF. The CDR3 DNA sequence: TGTGCCAGCAGTCGGACAGGGATGGAAAACACCATATATTTT. This rearrangement joins TRBV6-1 to TRBJ1-3; 8 bases map to TRBD1. The length of the CDR3 is 14 residues. V shed 5 bases and J 6 bases; nucleotides not matched to a gene: 6. The V gene's germline CDR1 is MNHNS and CDR2 SASEGT.

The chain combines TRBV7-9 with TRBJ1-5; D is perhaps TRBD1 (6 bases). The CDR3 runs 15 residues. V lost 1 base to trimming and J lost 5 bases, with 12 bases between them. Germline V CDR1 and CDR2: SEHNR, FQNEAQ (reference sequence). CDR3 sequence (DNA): TGTGCCAGCAGCTTAGTTAAGGGGGGCGATCAGCCCCAGCATTTT. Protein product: CASSLVKGGDQPQHF.

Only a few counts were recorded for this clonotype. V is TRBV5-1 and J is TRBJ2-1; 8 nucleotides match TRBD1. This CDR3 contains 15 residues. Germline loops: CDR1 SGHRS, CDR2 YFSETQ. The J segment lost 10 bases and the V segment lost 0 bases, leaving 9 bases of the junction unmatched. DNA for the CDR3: TGCGCCAGCAGCTTGGACAGGGGGAGACGGTTGGAGCAGTTCTTC. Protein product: CASSLDRGRRLEQFF.

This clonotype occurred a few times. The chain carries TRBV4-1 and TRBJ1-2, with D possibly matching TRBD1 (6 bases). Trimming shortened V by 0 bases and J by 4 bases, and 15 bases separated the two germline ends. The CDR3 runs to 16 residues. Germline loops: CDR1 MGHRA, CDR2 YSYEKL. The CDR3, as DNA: TGCGCCAGCAGCCAAGACAAAGTCGGGGGCGGCTATGGCTACACCTTC. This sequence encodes CASSQDKVGGGYGYTF.

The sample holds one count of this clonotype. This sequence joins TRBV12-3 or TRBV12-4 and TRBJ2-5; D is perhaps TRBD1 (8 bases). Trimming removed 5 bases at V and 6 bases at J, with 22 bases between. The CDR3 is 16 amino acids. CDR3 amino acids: CASSTQGAGSGKTQYF. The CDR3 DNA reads TGTGCCAGCAGTACCCAGGGGGCCGGGAGCGGGAAGACCCAGTACTTC.

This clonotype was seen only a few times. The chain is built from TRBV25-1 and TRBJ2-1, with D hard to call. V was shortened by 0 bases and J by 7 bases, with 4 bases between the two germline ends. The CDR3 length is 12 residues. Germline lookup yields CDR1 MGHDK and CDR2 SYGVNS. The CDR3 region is CASSEYYNEQFF. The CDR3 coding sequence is TGTGCCAGCAGTGAATATTATAATGAGCAGTTCTTC.

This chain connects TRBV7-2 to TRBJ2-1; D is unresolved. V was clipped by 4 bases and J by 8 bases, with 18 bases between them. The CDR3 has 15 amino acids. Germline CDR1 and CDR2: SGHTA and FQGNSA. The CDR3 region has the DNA TGTGCCAGCAGCTACTCCTACGCAGCAGGCCATGAGCAGTTCTTC. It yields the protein CASSYSYAAGHEQFF.

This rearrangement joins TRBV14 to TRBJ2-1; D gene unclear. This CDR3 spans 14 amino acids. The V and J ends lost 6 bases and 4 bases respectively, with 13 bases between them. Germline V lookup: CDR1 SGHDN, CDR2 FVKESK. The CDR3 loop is CASSDRLTYNEQFF. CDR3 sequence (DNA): TGTGCCAGCAGTGACCGACTTACATACAATGAGCAGTTCTTC.

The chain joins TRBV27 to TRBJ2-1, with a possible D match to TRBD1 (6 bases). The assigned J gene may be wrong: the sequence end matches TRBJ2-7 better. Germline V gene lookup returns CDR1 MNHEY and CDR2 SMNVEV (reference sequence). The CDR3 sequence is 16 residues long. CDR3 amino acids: CASSLNGRGSYNEQYF. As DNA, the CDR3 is TGTGCCAGCAGTTTGAACGGCAGGGGATCCTACAATGAGCAGTACTTC.

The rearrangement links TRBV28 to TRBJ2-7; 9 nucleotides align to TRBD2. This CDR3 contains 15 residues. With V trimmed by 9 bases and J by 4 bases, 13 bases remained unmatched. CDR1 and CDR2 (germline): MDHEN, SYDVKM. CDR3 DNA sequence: TGTGCCAGTAAGGCGGTTAGCGGGGGCTCGTACGAGCAGTACTTC. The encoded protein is CASKAVSGGSYEQYF.

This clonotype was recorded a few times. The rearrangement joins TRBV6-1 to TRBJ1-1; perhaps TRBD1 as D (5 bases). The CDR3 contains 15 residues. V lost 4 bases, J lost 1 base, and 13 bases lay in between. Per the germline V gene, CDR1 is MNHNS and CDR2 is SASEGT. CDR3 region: CASSVQGGGNTEAFF. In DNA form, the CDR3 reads TGTGCCAGCAGTGTGCAGGGAGGAGGGAACACTGAAGCTTTCTTT.

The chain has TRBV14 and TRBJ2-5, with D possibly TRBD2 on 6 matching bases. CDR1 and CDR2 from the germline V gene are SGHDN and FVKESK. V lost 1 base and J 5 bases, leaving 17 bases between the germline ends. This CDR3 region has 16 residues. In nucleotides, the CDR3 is TGTGCCAGCAGCCAAGTGCGCTTACTAGCCGGGGAGACCCAGTACTTC. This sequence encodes CASSQVRLLAGETQYF.

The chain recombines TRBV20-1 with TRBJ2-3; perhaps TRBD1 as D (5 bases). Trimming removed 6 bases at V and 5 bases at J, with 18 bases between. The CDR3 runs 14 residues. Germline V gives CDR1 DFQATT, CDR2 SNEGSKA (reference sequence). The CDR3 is CSASSSGAEDTQYF. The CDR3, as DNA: TGCAGTGCCTCCTCCAGTGGGGCTGAAGATACGCAGTATTTT.

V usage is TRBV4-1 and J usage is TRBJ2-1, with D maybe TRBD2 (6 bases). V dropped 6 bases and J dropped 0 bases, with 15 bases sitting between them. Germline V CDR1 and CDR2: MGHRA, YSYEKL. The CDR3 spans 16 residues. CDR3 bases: TGCGCCAGCAGTCCCTCGGGGGACCGCTCCTACAATGAGCAGTTCTTC. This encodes CASSPSGDRSYNEQFF.

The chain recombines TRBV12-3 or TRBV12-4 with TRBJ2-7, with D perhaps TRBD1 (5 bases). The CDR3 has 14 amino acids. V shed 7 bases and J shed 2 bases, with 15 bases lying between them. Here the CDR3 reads CASTDRQLTYEQYF. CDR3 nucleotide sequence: TGTGCCAGCACCGATCGACAGCTTACCTACGAGCAGTACTTC.

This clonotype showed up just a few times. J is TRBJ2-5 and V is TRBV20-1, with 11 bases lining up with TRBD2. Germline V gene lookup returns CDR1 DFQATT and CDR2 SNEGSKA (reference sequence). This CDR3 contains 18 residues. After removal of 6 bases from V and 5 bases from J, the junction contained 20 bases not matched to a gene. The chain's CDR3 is CSATTVLSSGGPPETQYF. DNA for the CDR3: TGCAGTGCAACAACGGTGTTATCTAGCGGGGGGCCCCCGGAGACCCAGTACTTC.

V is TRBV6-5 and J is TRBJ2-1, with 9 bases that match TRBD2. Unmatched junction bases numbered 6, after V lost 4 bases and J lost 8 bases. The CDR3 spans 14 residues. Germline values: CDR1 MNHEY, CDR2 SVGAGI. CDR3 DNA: TGTGCCAGCAGTTGGGCTAGCGGGGACGATGAGCAGTTCTTC. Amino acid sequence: CASSWASGDDEQFF.

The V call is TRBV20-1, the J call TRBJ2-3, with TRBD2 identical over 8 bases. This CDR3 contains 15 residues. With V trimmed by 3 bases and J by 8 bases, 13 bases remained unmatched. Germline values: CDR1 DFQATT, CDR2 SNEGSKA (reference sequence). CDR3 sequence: CSARDLTSATTTQYF. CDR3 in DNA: TGCAGTGCTAGGGATCTGACTAGCGCTACAACTACGCAGTATTTT.

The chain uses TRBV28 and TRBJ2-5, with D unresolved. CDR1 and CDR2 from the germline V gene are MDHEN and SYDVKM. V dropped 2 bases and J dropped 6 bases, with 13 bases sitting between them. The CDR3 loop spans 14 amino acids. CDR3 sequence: CASSLGGLEKTQYF. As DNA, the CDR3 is TGTGCCAGCAGTTTAGGCGGTTTAGAGAAGACCCAGTACTTC.

CDR3 nucleotides: TGTGCCGCGGGAAGTTCTTCTGGGGCCAACGTCCTGACTTTC. Its protein product is CAAGSSSGANVLTF. V is TRBV28 and J is TRBJ2-6; D is perhaps TRBD2 (6 bases). This CDR3 has 14 amino acids. The germline CDR1 and CDR2 sequences are MDHEN and SYDVKM. V lost 11 bases, J lost 1 base, and 12 bases lay in between.